The 22 T cell receptor beta chains given below trace back to one sample, sequenced in a study of blood T cell repertoires in COVID-19. TCRdb's copy holds only in-frame clones and misses some; the assay was immunoSEQ multiplex PCR. There are about 100,000 clones in the sample; roughly 88% occur only once, and roughly 2.8% lies in the top ten. The sequencing input was peripheral blood. The receptors shown here come from a woman aged 80 or older with acute or convalescent COVID-19.

The V and J genes are TRBV18 and TRBJ1-5, with D possibly TRBD1 on 5 matching bases. Trimming stripped 6 bases from V and 7 bases from J, with 13 bases between. This CDR3 spans 13 amino acids. Germline V gene lookup returns CDR1 KGHSH and CDR2 LQKENI. The CDR3 sequence is CASSREGRQPQHF. DNA of the CDR3: TGTGCCAGCTCTCGGGAGGGACGGCAGCCCCAGCATTTT. Based on the CDR3 plus reference TRBV18 and TRBJ1-5, the full variable domain is NAGVMQNPRHLVRRRGQEARLRCSPMKGHSHVYWYRQLPEEGLKFMVYLQKENIIDESGMPKERFSAEFPKEGPSILRIQQVVRGDSAAYFCASSREGRQPQHFGDGTRLSIL.

CDR3 protein: CATSEGVGLRSTGELFF. CDR3 sequence (DNA): TGTGCCACCAGTGAGGGTGTGGGACTCCGGAGTACCGGGGAGCTGTTTTTT. The rearrangement uses TRBV24-1 and TRBJ2-2; perhaps TRBD2 as D (6 bases). The CDR3 is 17 amino acids. With 4 bases removed from V and 5 bases from J, the gap between germline ends came to 19 bases. CDR1 and CDR2 (germline): KGHDR, SFDVKD.

This chain connects TRBV7-9 to TRBJ1-1, with D unresolved. The germline gives CDR1 SEHNR, CDR2 FQNEAQ (reference sequence). Trimming pared 1 base from V and 5 bases from J, leaving 11 bases between. CDR3 length equals 14 residues. This CDR3 is CASSLGAARTEAFF. The CDR3 DNA reads TGTGCCAGCAGCTTAGGGGCAGCCAGAACTGAAGCTTTCTTT.

The rearrangement links TRBV15 to TRBJ1-4, with 8 bases identical to TRBD1. The CDR3 covers 14 residues. J lost 3 bases, V lost 5 bases, and 2 bases had no gene match. CDR1 LNHNV and CDR2 YYDKDF come from the germline V gene (reference sequence). The CDR3 is CATSAGQANEKLFF. CDR3 coding DNA: TGTGCCACCAGCGCGGGACAGGCTAATGAAAAACTGTTTTTT.

The chain joins TRBV7-6 to TRBJ1-3; weak D call: TRBD1 (5 bases). The CDR3 contains 15 residues. V was clipped by 5 bases and J by 0 bases, with 11 bases between them. The V gene's germline CDR1 is SGHVS and CDR2 FNYEAQ. The CDR3 here is CASSRGANSGNTIYF. Here the CDR3 DNA reads TGTGCCAGCAGCCGTGGGGCAAACTCTGGAAACACCATATATTTT. Full variable domain (missing parts from reference TRBV7-6 and TRBJ1-3): GAGVSQSPRYKVTKRGQDVALRCDPISGHVSLYWYRQALGQGPEFLTYFNYEAQQDKSGLPNDRFSAERPEGSISTLTIQRTEQRDSAMYRCASSRGANSGNTIYFGEGSWLTVV.

This chain uses TRBV10-3 with TRBJ1-1, with TRBD1 identical over 7 bases. The CDR3 contains 13 residues. J was trimmed by 5 bases and V by 10 bases; bases with no gene match: 10. Germline loops: CDR1 ENHRY, CDR2 SYGVKD. The CDR3 DNA follows: TGTGCCACCACGACAGGGTCCATAACTGAAGCTTTCTTT. It is translated as CATTTGSITEAFF.

This clone was counted only a few times. This sequence joins TRBV2 and TRBJ1-1, with 10 bases that match TRBD1. V lost 8 bases, J lost 2 bases, and 2 bases stayed unmatched. Germline V lookup: CDR1 SNHLY, CDR2 FYNNEI. The CDR3 is made up of 13 amino acids. CDR3 region: CASGTGENTEAFF. The CDR3 DNA reads as TGTGCCAGCGGGACAGGGGAAAACACTGAAGCTTTCTTT.

V usage is TRBV25-1 and J usage is TRBJ2-7; TRBD1 agrees at 7 bases. Per germline, CDR1 MGHDK and CDR2 SYGVNS. The CDR3 runs to 17 residues. Trimming removed 7 bases from V and 4 bases from J; junction bases left unmatched: 19. Written as DNA, the CDR3 is TGTGCCAGCATCCCGGGTGAATATCAGGGGGTTGTTTACGAGCAGTACTTC. This translates into CASIPGEYQGVVYEQYF.

The genes are TRBV28 and TRBJ2-1; 11 positions match TRBD1. Trimming at V came to 3 bases and at J to 1 base, leaving 5 bases not matched to a gene. The germline V gene encodes CDR1 MDHEN and CDR2 SYDVKM. The CDR3 consists of 17 residues. Written as DNA, the CDR3 is TGTGCCAGCAGTTTGGGGGGACAGGGGGTTTCCTACAATGAGCAGTTCTTC. This gives the protein CASSLGGQGVSYNEQFF.

The chain joins TRBV6-5 to TRBJ1-1; tentatively, D is TRBD1 (5 bases). The CDR3 consists of 14 residues. Trimming removed 4 bases from V and 1 base from J, with 10 bases in between. Germline values: CDR1 MNHEY, CDR2 SVGAGI. The CDR3 sequence: CASSFSQGNTEAFF. DNA for the CDR3: TGTGCCAGCAGTTTCTCTCAGGGGAACACTGAAGCTTTCTTT.

The DNA of the CDR3 is TGTGCCAGCAGCCCAGACAGAAACTATGGCTACACCTTC. It translates to CASSPDRNYGYTF. This chain links TRBV5-6 with TRBJ1-2, with D possibly TRBD1 on 5 matching bases. CDR1 SGHDT and CDR2 YYEEEE come from the germline V gene. The CDR3 is 13 amino acids. V lost 4 bases, J lost 2 bases, and 9 bases lay in between.

The rearrangement links TRBV6-2 or TRBV6-3 to TRBJ1-2; 7 bases fit TRBD1. Germline loops: CDR1 MNHEY, CDR2 SVGEGT. J was trimmed by 5 bases and V by 2 bases; bases with no gene match: 5. CDR3 length: 14 amino acids. In DNA form, the CDR3 reads TGTGCCAGCAGTTACCCGGACAGGAGGTATGGCTACACCTTC. It codes for CASSYPDRRYGYTF.

V and J are TRBV29-1 and TRBJ1-3; weak D call: TRBD1 (6 bases). V was clipped by 4 bases and J by 2 bases, with 9 bases between them. Per germline, CDR1 SQVTM and CDR2 ANQGSEA. This CDR3 is built from 13 residues. For the CDR3, the DNA is TGCAGCGTTGCGGACAGCGCTGGAAACACCATATATTTT. Translation: CSVADSAGNTIYF.

The CDR3 DNA reads as TGCGCCAGCAGCCAAGAACTGCCCCTCACCGGGGAGCTGTTTTTT. Its protein is CASSQELPLTGELFF. The rearrangement joins TRBV4-3 to TRBJ2-2; D ambiguous. The V end lost 0 bases, the J end lost 4 bases, and 9 bases lay between the germline ends. Germline-derived CDR1 and CDR2 are LGHNA and YSLEER. The CDR3 has 15 amino acids.

This rearrangement joins TRBV7-9 to TRBJ1-4; D might be TRBD1 (6 bases). The CDR3 has 14 amino acids. The V gene's germline CDR1 is SEHNR and CDR2 FQNEAQ (reference sequence). Trimming shortened V by 1 base and J by 8 bases, and 11 bases separated the two germline ends. The CDR3 here is CASSLGDMAEKLFF. Here the CDR3 DNA reads TGTGCCAGCAGCTTAGGGGACATGGCGGAAAAACTGTTTTTT.

This clone was found a few times. The chain uses TRBV30 and TRBJ1-6; D is undetermined. CDR1 is GTSNPN, CDR2 SVGIG, per germline (reference sequence). Trimming shortened V by 4 bases and J by 8 bases, and 6 bases separated the two germline ends. This CDR3 contains 11 residues. In nucleotides, the CDR3 is TGTGCCTGGAAGAACTATTCACCCCTCCACTTT. Encoded protein: CAWKNYSPLHF. The full variable domain, completed using reference TRBV30 and TRBJ1-6, is SQTIHQWPATLVQPVGSPLSLECTVEGTSNPNLYWYRQAAGRGLQLLFYSVGIGQISSEVPQNLSASRPQDRQFILSSKKLLLSDSGFYLCAWKNYSPLHFGNGTRLTVT.

The chain uses TRBV19 and TRBJ1-5, with TRBD1 as a possible D gene (5 bases). The CDR3 length is 18 residues. Trimming took 1 base from V and 2 from J, leaving 18 bases between them. From germline, CDR1 is LNHDA and CDR2 SQIVND (reference sequence). DNA for the CDR3: TGTGCCAGTAGTATAGGTACAGGCGGGGTAATAGGCAATCAGCCCCAGCATTTT. Protein sequence: CASSIGTGGVIGNQPQHF.

This chain connects TRBV12-3 or TRBV12-4 to TRBJ1-1; 7 bases fit TRBD1. V shed 5 bases, J shed 7 bases, and the junction held 7 bases outside the gene matches. There are 13 residues in the CDR3. CDR3: CASSVGTAFEAFF. DNA of the CDR3: TGTGCCAGCAGTGTCGGGACAGCCTTTGAAGCTTTCTTT.

The J gene is TRBJ2-3, the V gene TRBV19; 7 bases fit TRBD1. V lost 3 bases and J lost 4; bases outside the gene matches: 7. The germline gives CDR1 LNHDA, CDR2 SQIVND (reference sequence). The CDR3 covers 15 residues. The CDR3 loop reads CASSMRDRAPDTQYF. DNA of the CDR3: TGTGCCAGTAGTATGCGAGACAGGGCCCCAGATACGCAGTATTTT.

V gene TRBV19 combines with J gene TRBJ1-6; tentatively, D is TRBD1 (5 bases). The CDR3 runs to 14 residues. Deletions cut 8 bases from V and 5 bases from J, with 13 bases between. Germline CDR1 reads LNHDA; CDR2 reads SQIVND (reference sequence). The CDR3 DNA follows: TGTGCCAGTTCCCCGACAGTGGATAATTCACCCCTCCACTTT. Its protein product is CASSPTVDNSPLHF.

The gene calls are TRBV4-1 and TRBJ2-5; the D gene is possibly TRBD2 (6 bases). Per germline, CDR1 MGHRA and CDR2 YSYEKL. The CDR3 loop spans 15 amino acids. Trimming pared 5 bases from V and 4 bases from J, leaving 17 bases between. The CDR3 region has the DNA TGCGCCAGCAGCGGGCGGGCCGGGGGTCGAGAGACCCAGTACTTC. Translating gives CASSGRAGGRETQYF.

The V and J genes are TRBV7-2 and TRBJ1-5; D perhaps matches TRBD1 (6 bases). Germline values: CDR1 SGHTA, CDR2 FQGNSA. The ends were cut back, 0 bases at V and 1 base at J, with 10 bases in the middle. This CDR3 contains 16 residues. The CDR3 nucleotides are TGTGCCAGCAGCTTAGCGGGGGCACCAAGCAATCAGCCCCAGCATTTT. Its translation is CASSLAGAPSNQPQHF.